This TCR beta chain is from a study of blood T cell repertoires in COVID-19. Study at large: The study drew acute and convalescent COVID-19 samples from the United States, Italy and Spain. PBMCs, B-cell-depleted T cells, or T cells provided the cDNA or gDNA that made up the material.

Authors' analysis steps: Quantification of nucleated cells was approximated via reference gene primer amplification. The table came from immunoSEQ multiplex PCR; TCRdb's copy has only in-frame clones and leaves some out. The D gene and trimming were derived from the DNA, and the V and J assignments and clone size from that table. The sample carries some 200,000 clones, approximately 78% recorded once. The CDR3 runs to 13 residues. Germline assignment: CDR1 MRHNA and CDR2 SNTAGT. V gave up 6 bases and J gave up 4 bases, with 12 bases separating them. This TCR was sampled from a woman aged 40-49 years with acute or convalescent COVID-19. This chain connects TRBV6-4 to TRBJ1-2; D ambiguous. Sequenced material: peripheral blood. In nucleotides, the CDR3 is TGTGCCAGCAGCGACCCGGTGTTCTATGGCTACACCTTC. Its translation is CASSDPVFYGYTF.